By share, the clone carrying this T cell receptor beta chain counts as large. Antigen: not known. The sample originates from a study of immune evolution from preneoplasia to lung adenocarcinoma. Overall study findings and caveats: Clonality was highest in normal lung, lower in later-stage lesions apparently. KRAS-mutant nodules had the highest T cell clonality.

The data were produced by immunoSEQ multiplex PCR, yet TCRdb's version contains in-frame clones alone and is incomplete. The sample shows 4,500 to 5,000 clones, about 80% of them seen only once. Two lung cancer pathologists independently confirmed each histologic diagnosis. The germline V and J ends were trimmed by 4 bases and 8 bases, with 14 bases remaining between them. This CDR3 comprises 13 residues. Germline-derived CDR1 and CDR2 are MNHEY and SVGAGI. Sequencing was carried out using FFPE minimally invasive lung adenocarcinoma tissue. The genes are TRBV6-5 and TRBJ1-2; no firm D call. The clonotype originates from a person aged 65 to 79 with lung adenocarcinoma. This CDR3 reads CASSSSGGRGYTF. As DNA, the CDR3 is TGTGCCAGCAGTTCCTCCGGCGGGCGCGGCTACACCTTC.